The T cell receptor beta chain described here comes from a study of beta chain features in type 1 diabetes (dated by TCRdb to about 2018). At the level of the whole study: Mean age, gender distribution, total cell number and subset yield did not differ between patients and healthy donors. A total of about 100,000,000 sorted cells were examined across all samples, and RNA yield correlated strongly with the number of cells per subset. The study compared TCRB repertoires of sorted circulating CD4+ T cell subsets between recently diagnosed type 1 diabetes patients and matched healthy donors. Naive and central memory subsets were obtained from all 30 or so donors, but regulatory and stem cell-like memory subsets were isolated from only 8 patients and roughly eight healthy donors.

Concerning this clone: Its antigen specificity is not known. Nothing much larger sits one base from this clone, and base qualities are not available.

The High Capacity cDNA Reverse Transcription Kit was used to reverse transcribe all of the isolated RNA, meaning that expressed TCRB transcripts were what got sequenced. Deep immunoSEQ sequencing was applied to naive, central memory and regulatory T cell samples, giving an average of about 3.57 million total reads per sample. Sorted cells were lysed in RLT buffer and RNA was extracted with DNase-treated RNeasy Micro or Mini kits, depending on cell number. To prevent cross-contamination, every cell subset was processed on its own, while patient and healthy donor samples were processed together. The immunoSEQ multiplex PCR was used to amplify TCRB sequences from cDNA, generating 87-bp fragments that spanned the CDR3 region. Sequencing of the amplicons was performed on the Illumina HiSeq platform. Turning to the authors' computational methods: Synthetic template baselines were used to correct PCR bias computationally, reads within Hamming distance 2 were collapsed together, and singletons that could not be merged were discarded. By aligning reads against IMGT, V, D and J genes, CDR3 length, and insertions or deletions at six rearrangement sites were assigned. Within each subset, clonotype counts were normalized to sorted cell number, after which true diversity and Gini coefficients were computed with the tcR R package. The overlap coefficient, calculated on TCRB nucleotide sequences, was used to quantify repertoire sharing. TCRdb mirrors the immuneACCESS table, restricted to in-frame sequences. Some clones are absent from its copies; in checked studies, under half trace to an unresolved V gene, and the reason for the others is unknown. The V and J calls and clone size come from that table; D and trimming were worked out from the DNA. The sample profile shows 150,000 or so clones; under 60% of them were found once. The ten largest clones add up to around 0.45% of the sample.

Broad study findings and their caveats: The naive, central memory and regulatory TCRB repertoires appeared to resemble one another more closely among patients than among healthy donors. Sequencing cDNA rather than genomic DNA could over-represent highly expressing activated cells, although activation and CD3 levels did not differ between groups. Because the HLA sub-analyses included only small numbers of individuals, any influence of HLA type on TCRB rearrangement was left unresolved. PCR might favor shorter templates, but patient and control samples were amplified and corrected together, so any skew would affect both groups equally. Fewer insertions and more nucleotide deletions at VDJ recombination sites were observed in patients with type 1 diabetes, implying thymic rearrangement abnormalities. Type 1 diabetes patients showed a moderate but significant shortening of TCRB CDR3 length in all four CD4+ subsets.

From each donor, a single peripheral blood sample of about 100 mL on average was drawn into heparinised tubes. A BD FACSAria II was used to sort naive, central memory, regulatory and stem cell-like memory CD4+ T cells with a panel that included CD45RO, CCR7, CD25, CD127, CD95 and CD27. Purity was above 98% for every sorted population. Right away, PBMCs were isolated by Lymphoprep density gradient centrifugation and were stained directly, with no culture step. To minimize batch effects, samples were stained and sorted in pairs, one healthy donor with one patient per experiment. Material: Tregs from blood. The cell subset or site label for this specimen denotes: regulatory CD4+ T cells. This receptor was identified in a man aged 18 to 29 in good health.

This receptor has the CDR3 CASSQDIYTDTQYF. The nucleotides are TGTGCCAGCAGCCAAGATATCTACACAGATACGCAGTATTTT. The chain is encoded by TRBV4-2 joined to TRBJ2-3; no D segment can be confidently identified. The trim is 0 bases for V and 2 bases for J, with a gap of 6 bases between the germline ends. Counted from cysteine to phenylalanine, this CDR3 has 14 amino acids. Of all the DNA, just the CDR3 is kept, 42 bases in frame from base 1. Looking up the germline V gene yields CDR1 LGHNA and CDR2 YNFKEQ.